The rows below give T cell receptor beta chains drawn from one sample of a study of tumor-infiltrating lymphocytes in localized non-small cell lung cancer. Libraries were prepared by immunoSEQ multiplex PCR; TCRdb keeps only in-frame clonotypes and omits some of them. Among around 25,000 clones listed, around 64% were seen once. Material for sequencing was lung tumor tissue. The receptors shown here come from a human donor with non-small cell lung cancer. Each CDR3 is given with its conserved first and last residue. D genes are given only for firm matches. Not all rows give a size; the values are once, few, many and, for expanded clones, a class.

cdr3_length	v_call	d_call	j_call	clone_size	cdr3_aa	cdr3_nt
15	TRBV5-1	-	TRBJ2-1	-	CASSLLGKAYNEQFF	TGCGCCAGCAGCTTGTTAGGGAAAGCGTACAATGAGCAGTTCTTC
16	TRBV12-5	-	TRBJ2-3	-	CASGLVQAAVTDTQYF	TGTGCTAGTGGTTTGGTACAGGCCGCGGTGACAGATACGCAGTATTTT
14	TRBV2	-	TRBJ2-7	-	CASSGQGGGYEQYF	TGTGCCAGCTCCGGACAGGGAGGGGGCTACGAGCAGTACTTC
15	TRBV4-1	-	TRBJ1-2	-	CASSQGGPGNYGYTF	TGCGCCAGCAGCCAAGGGGGGCCGGGAAACTATGGCTACACCTTC
17	TRBV7-2	TRBD2	TRBJ2-1	once	CASSLAGASGSWDEQFF	TGTGCCAGCAGCTTAGCGGGGGCTAGCGGGAGCTGGGATGAGCAGTTCTTC
14	TRBV18	-	TRBJ1-1	-	CASSQGSSNTEAFF	TGTGCCAGCTCACAGGGGTCCAGTAACACTGAAGCTTTCTTT
14	TRBV6-6	-	TRBJ2-7	once	CASKPGLNSYEQYF	TGTGCCAGCAAACCGGGACTGAACTCCTACGAGCAGTACTTC
14	TRBV9	-	TRBJ1-1	few	CASSVGPGNTEAFF	TGTGCCAGCAGCGTAGGTCCAGGGAACACTGAAGCTTTCTTT
12	TRBV7-2	-	TRBJ2-3	-	CASSLRADTQYF	TGTGCCAGCAGCTTACGGGCGGATACGCAGTATTTT
14	TRBV19	-	TRBJ2-3	-	CASSRQVSTDTQYF	TGTGCCAGTAGTCGACAGGTTAGCACAGATACGCAGTATTTT
12	TRBV2	-	TRBJ2-1	few	CASSEVFGEQFF	TGTGCCAGCAGTGAAGTCTTCGGGGAGCAGTTCTTC
16	TRBV15	-	TRBJ1-4	-	CATSRAARGENEKLFF	TGTGCCACCAGCAGAGCGGCGCGTGGAGAAAATGAAAAACTGTTTTTT
15	TRBV2	-	TRBJ2-3	-	CASSWYPSSTDTQYF	TGTGCCAGCAGTTGGTATCCTTCTAGCACAGATACGCAGTATTTT
15	TRBV28	-	TRBJ2-7	few	CASSSGGRGLYEQYF	TGTGCCAGCAGCTCCGGCGGGCGGGGATTATACGAGCAGTACTTC
14	TRBV7-9	-	TRBJ1-1	-	CASSSPPGNTEAFF	TGTGCCAGCAGCAGCCCCCCGGGGAACACTGAAGCTTTCTTT
14	TRBV30	TRBD1	TRBJ2-7	-	CAWSVRAGGVEQYF	TGTGCCTGGAGTGTAAGGGCAGGGGGCGTGGAGCAGTACTTC
15	TRBV7-2	TRBD2	TRBJ2-1	-	CASSSWTSGGDEQFF	TGTGCCAGCAGCTCCTGGACTAGCGGGGGGGATGAGCAGTTCTTC
15	TRBV5-1	TRBD1	TRBJ1-2	-	CASRAQLDRVYGYTF	TGCGCCAGCAGGGCTCAACTAGACAGGGTATATGGCTACACCTTC
13	TRBV6-5	-	TRBJ1-1	-	CASSEARTDEAFF	TGTGCCAGCAGTGAGGCCCGGACGGATGAAGCTTTCTTT
15	TRBV5-1	-	TRBJ1-2	-	CASSLGAATNYGYTF	TGCGCCAGCAGCTTGGGGGCAGCAACTAACTATGGCTACACCTTC
13	TRBV19	-	TRBJ1-1	-	CASSWGVNTEAFF	TGTGCCAGTAGTTGGGGGGTCAACACTGAAGCTTTCTTT
15	TRBV7-9	TRBD1	TRBJ2-2	-	CARTPGQITTGELFF	TGTGCCAGGACACCGGGACAGATAACCACCGGGGAGCTGTTTTTT
13	TRBV7-9	-	TRBJ2-2	-	CASRPDQAGELFF	TGTGCCAGCAGGCCGGATCAGGCCGGGGAGCTGTTTTTT
14	TRBV6-4	-	TRBJ2-4	-	CASSEGLAKNIQYF	TGTGCCAGCAGTGAAGGGTTAGCCAAAAACATTCAGTACTTC
15	TRBV28	-	TRBJ2-2	-	CASSSLGRDTGELFF	TGTGCCAGCAGTTCCCTGGGAAGGGACACCGGGGAGCTGTTTTTT
13	TRBV10-1	TRBD1	TRBJ2-5	-	CASSRSTGETQYF	TGCGCCAGCAGTCGTTCGACAGGGGAGACCCAGTACTTC
13	TRBV18	-	TRBJ2-7	-	CASSPAFVDEQYF	TGTGCCAGCTCACCGGCGTTTGTCGACGAGCAGTACTTC
13	TRBV2	-	TRBJ1-1	-	CASSVGGRTEAFF	TGTGCCAGCAGTGTGGGGGGTAGGACTGAAGCTTTCTTT
15	TRBV6-1	TRBD2	TRBJ2-3	-	CASSVLAGSTDTQYF	TGTGCCAGCAGTGTACTAGCGGGAAGCACAGATACGCAGTATTTT
14	TRBV5-4	-	TRBJ1-2	-	CASSSWTGDGGYTF	TGTGCCAGCAGCTCCTGGACCGGGGATGGTGGCTACACCTTC
12	TRBV18	-	TRBJ1-1	few	CASSPSGPEAFF	TGTGCCAGCTCACCCAGTGGCCCGGAAGCTTTCTTT
15	TRBV19	-	TRBJ1-2	-	CASREGRGVGYGYTF	TGTGCCAGTAGAGAGGGGAGAGGGGTCGGCTATGGCTACACCTTC
14	TRBV10-1	-	TRBJ1-2	-	CASSDSDRNYGYTF	TGCGCCAGCAGTGATTCCGACAGAAACTATGGCTACACCTTC
15	TRBV18	TRBD1	TRBJ1-1	-	CASSQATGEDTEAFF	TGTGCCAGCTCACAAGCCACAGGGGAGGACACTGAAGCTTTCTTT
15	TRBV5-6	-	TRBJ2-5	-	CASSPWGRGKETQYF	TGTGCCAGCAGCCCGTGGGGGAGGGGGAAAGAGACCCAGTACTTC
14	TRBV7-9	-	TRBJ2-7	-	CASSPLLSPGEQYF	TGTGCCAGCAGCCCTCTTTTGAGTCCCGGCGAGCAGTACTTC
18	TRBV4-1	TRBD1	TRBJ2-6	-	CASSQGQGANSGANVLTF	TGCGCCAGCAGCCAGGGACAGGGGGCAAACTCTGGGGCCAACGTCCTGACTTTC
15	TRBV7-2	-	TRBJ1-2	-	CASSPEGGGNYGYTF	TGTGCCAGCAGCCCGGAGGGGGGCGGGAACTATGGCTACACCTTC
13	TRBV11-2	-	TRBJ1-2	-	CASSKQTNYGYTF	TGTGCCAGCAGCAAACAGACTAACTATGGCTACACCTTC
14	TRBV2	TRBD1	TRBJ1-6	-	CASSVDRARSPLHF	TGTGCCAGCAGCGTGGACAGGGCTCGGTCACCCCTCCACTTT
14	TRBV9	-	TRBJ2-3	-	CASNLRGNTDTQYF	TGTGCCAGCAACCTTAGAGGGAACACAGATACGCAGTATTTT
14	TRBV7-9	-	TRBJ1-4	-	CASSHNGPEEKLFF	TGTGCCAGCAGCCATAACGGACCCGAGGAAAAACTGTTTTTT
16	TRBV5-8	-	TRBJ1-1	-	CASSLGGIVKNTEAFF	TGTGCCAGCAGCTTGGGGGGGATTGTCAAGAACACTGAAGCTTTCTTT
15	TRBV28	-	TRBJ1-1	-	CASSFRGAGNTEAFF	TGTGCCAGCAGTTTTCGGGGGGCTGGTAACACTGAAGCTTTCTTT
11	TRBV15	-	TRBJ2-7	-	CATSKGYEQYF	TGTGCCACCAGCAAGGGATACGAGCAGTACTTC
13	TRBV18	-	TRBJ2-7	few	CASSPYVTGEQYF	TGTGCCAGCTCACCATACGTTACGGGGGAGCAGTACTTC
14	TRBV5-1	-	TRBJ1-2	-	CASRSPVGQEGYTF	TGCGCCAGCAGAAGCCCGGTCGGGCAAGAGGGCTACACCTTC
11	TRBV10-1	-	TRBJ2-2	-	CASSADGELFF	TGCGCCAGCAGTGCTGACGGGGAGCTGTTTTTT
13	TRBV6-5	-	TRBJ2-7	-	CASSYGLAYEQYF	TGTGCCAGCAGTTACGGACTCGCCTACGAGCAGTACTTC
13	TRBV6-1	TRBD1	TRBJ1-1	-	CASRGTGLGQAFF	TGTGCCAGCAGGGGGACAGGACTAGGGCAAGCTTTCTTT
15	TRBV2	-	TRBJ2-2	-	CASSPDRANTGELFF	TGTGCCAGCAGTCCGGACAGAGCGAACACCGGGGAGCTGTTTTTT
17	TRBV11-2	TRBD2	TRBJ2-1	-	CASSLLSGSRSYNEQFF	TGTGCCAGCAGCCTCCTTAGCGGGAGTAGGTCCTACAATGAGCAGTTCTTC